This T cell receptor beta chain came from a study of OX40 agonist ivuxolimab in advanced cancers. Study context: Dosing consisted of intravenous ivuxolimab at 0.01 to 10 mg/kg every 2 weeks.

The CDR3 has 11 residues. Germline CDR1 reads SQVTM; CDR2 reads ANQGSEA. Trimming cost V 4 bases and J 3 bases, with 6 bases left between them. Findings and caveats of the study: Blood T cells, both CD4+ and CD8+, expanded clonally by week 6 at 0.1 to 3.0 mg/kg. Patients with a partial response at 0.1-3.0 mg/kg had among the lowest clonal expansion.

Sequenced by immunoSEQ multiplex PCR; TCRdb stores in-frame clones only, minus some. The data hold 40,000 to 55,000 clones, with around 80% observed a single time. As concerns this clone: No antigen is known for it.

Blood samples were obtained at baseline, cycle 4 day 1, and cycle 7 day 1. The TCR comes from an adult with an advanced solid tumor such as melanoma, head and neck, liver or kidney cancer. The chain has TRBV29-1 and TRBJ2-5; weak D call: TRBD2 (6 bases). The starting material was CD4+ or CD8+ T cells sorted from blood, obtained in a trial of the OX40 agonist ivuxolimab. CDR3 protein: CSVGGEETQYF. For the CDR3, the DNA is TGCAGCGTTGGGGGGGAAGAGACCCAGTACTTC.